These 22 T cell receptor beta chains were all obtained from the same sample, sequenced in a study of cytomegalovirus exposure and HLA in healthy donors (dated by TCRdb to the late 2010s). The library was built by means of the immunoSEQ multiplex PCR assay. For the multiplex PCR, a mixture combining 60 forward primers for TCR Vbeta segments and 13 reverse primers for TCR Jbeta segments was used. TCRdb stores this immuneACCESS table with in-frame sequences only. Part of the clones is absent; in the studies checked, under half of the shortfall reflects unresolved V genes, and no reason is known for the rest. The sample table holds around 160,000 clones, of which roughly 80% were seen once. Together, the top ten hold 9.5% to 10% of the sample. Sequencing was carried out using PBMCs. The receptors shown here come from a man aged 18 to 30 in good health and CMV-seropositive.

The chain couples TRBV27 to TRBJ2-7; tentative D call: TRBD2 (6 bases). Germline V gene lookup returns CDR1 MNHEY and CDR2 SMNVEV (reference sequence). The CDR3 consists of 11 residues. The V end was cut by 8 bases, the J end by 3 bases, with 8 bases between. CDR3 sequence reads: CASGRNYEQYF. DNA of the CDR3: TGTGCCAGCGGGAGGAACTACGAGCAGTACTTC.

The rearrangement uses TRBV7-9 and TRBJ1-1; D is unclear. V was shortened by 2 bases and J by 12 bases, with 13 bases between the two germline ends. Germline V gene sequence: CDR1 SEHNR, CDR2 FQNEAQ (reference sequence). The CDR3 runs to 12 residues. DNA for the CDR3: TGTGCCAGCAGCTTATATGGGAGTGTTCCTTTCTTT. It codes for CASSLYGSVPFF. The variable domain in full, with the rest retrieved from reference TRBV7-9 and TRBJ1-1, is DTGVSQNPRHKITKRGQNVTFRCDPISEHNRLYWYRQTLGQGPEFLTYFQNEAQLEKSRLLSDRFSAERPKGSFSTLEIQRTEQGDSAMYLCASSLYGSVPFFGQGTRLTVV.

The V and J genes are TRBV28 and TRBJ1-5; 9 bases line up with TRBD1. CDR1 and CDR2 from the germline V gene are MDHEN and SYDVKM. This CDR3 region has 16 residues. The V and J ends lost 10 bases and 6 bases, in that order; junction bases with no gene match: 16. CDR3: CATKTTGTGKVQPQHF. The CDR3 bases are TGTGCCACCAAAACGACCGGGACAGGGAAGGTTCAGCCCCAGCATTTT.

This chain connects TRBV6-5 to TRBJ1-5, with D hard to call. Trimming shortened V by 4 bases and J by 9 bases, and 13 bases separated the two germline ends. The CDR3 totals 13 residues. The germline gives CDR1 MNHEY, CDR2 SVGAGI. The CDR3 DNA reads as TGTGCCAGCAGTTCTACTTACTCGGGGCCCCAGCATTTT. It yields the protein CASSSTYSGPQHF.

This chain connects TRBV5-5 to TRBJ2-5; D is possibly TRBD1 (5 bases). V lost 0 bases and J 2 bases, leaving 17 bases between the germline ends. The CDR3 runs to 17 residues. From germline, CDR1 is SGHKS and CDR2 YYEKEE (reference sequence). The CDR3 sequence is CASSLEKTGQNQETQYF. CDR3 DNA: TGTGCCAGCAGCTTGGAAAAAACAGGACAAAATCAAGAGACCCAGTACTTC.

This chain connects TRBV29-1 to TRBJ2-1, with TRBD2 matching 8 bases. The CDR3 spans 15 residues. The V segment lost 7 bases and the J segment 2 bases; nucleotides outside the gene matches: 10. Germline V gives CDR1 SQVTM, CDR2 ANQGSEA. The CDR3 bases are TGCAGCGGTGGGACTAGTGGGGGGGCCTACAATGAGCAGTTCTTC. It is translated as CSGGTSGGAYNEQFF.

V is TRBV7-8 and J is TRBJ1-5; possible D gene TRBD1, 5 bases. The germline V gene encodes CDR1 SGHVS and CDR2 FQNEAQ. The CDR3 sequence is 13 residues long. Trimming took off 5 bases at V and 9 bases at J, with 14 bases between the two ends. The CDR3 region is CASSPVGAWPQHF. Written as DNA, the CDR3 is TGTGCCAGCAGCCCCGTTGGGGCCTGGCCCCAGCATTTT.

This clone was detected only a few times. The chain uses TRBV7-6 and TRBJ2-7, with 10 bases fitting TRBD1. The CDR3 runs to 13 residues. With V trimmed by 6 bases and J by 5 bases, 4 bases remained unmatched. CDR1 and CDR2 (germline): SGHVS, FNYEAQ. The CDR3 protein is CASSLDRGDEQYF. For the CDR3, the DNA is TGTGCCAGCAGTTTGGACAGGGGGGACGAGCAGTACTTC.

The chain joins TRBV11-2 to TRBJ1-4; no firm D call. Germline CDR1 reads SGHAT; CDR2 reads FQNNGV. This CDR3 is 17 amino acids long. V shed 7 bases and J shed 7 bases, with 25 bases lying between them. In DNA form, the CDR3 reads TGTGCCAGCACAACCCGAAGCCCAGCCCAAGGGAGTGAAAAACTGTTTTTT. Residues: CASTTRSPAQGSEKLFF.

V gene TRBV10-1 combines with J gene TRBJ2-7; no clear D gene. CDR1 is WNHNN and CDR2 is SYGVQD in the germline V gene (reference sequence). This CDR3 contains 13 residues. Trimming removed 4 bases from V and 0 bases from J, with 7 bases in between. Written as DNA, the CDR3 is TGCGCCAGCAGTGGTTCAGACTCCTACGAGCAGTACTTC. Translating it yields CASSGSDSYEQYF.

About this clone itself: Different DNA sequences within this sample yield the same CDR3. The gene calls are TRBV28 and TRBJ2-7; 11 bases are a match to TRBD2. Germline V CDR1 and CDR2: MDHEN, SYDVKM. The CDR3 covers 14 residues. With V trimmed by 7 bases and J by 1 base, 3 bases remained unmatched. The CDR3 is CASTGTSGSYEQYF. CDR3 nucleotide sequence: TGTGCCAGCACCGGGACTAGCGGATCCTACGAGCAGTACTTC.

The chain links TRBV19 to TRBJ2-5, with TRBD1 matching over 9 bases. V lost 6 bases to trimming and J lost 7 bases; unmatched junction nucleotides: 12. The CDR3 loop spans 15 amino acids. Per the germline V gene, CDR1 is LNHDA and CDR2 is SQIVND (reference sequence). CDR3 in DNA: TGTGCCAGTAGCCTTCCCGGGACAGGGATAGGGACCCAGTACTTC. Encoded protein: CASSLPGTGIGTQYF.

CDR3 sequence reads: CASSLRQQSNQPQHF. The CDR3 DNA follows: TGTGCCAGCAGCCTGCGACAACAGAGCAATCAGCCCCAGCATTTT. This chain uses TRBV6-5 with TRBJ1-5; no clear D. The CDR3 runs to 15 residues. The V end lost 6 bases, the J end lost 1 base, and 13 bases lay between the germline ends. CDR1 is MNHEY, CDR2 SVGAGI, per germline.

The chain links TRBV2 to TRBJ2-1; 7 bases align to TRBD1. Trimming at V came to 7 bases and at J to 8 bases, leaving 23 bases not matched to a gene. The CDR3 runs to 18 residues. Germline values: CDR1 SNHLY, CDR2 FYNNEI. This CDR3 is CASTPARTGGGDGDEQFF. Here the CDR3 DNA reads TGTGCCAGCACCCCGGCTCGGACAGGTGGGGGAGATGGGGATGAGCAGTTCTTC.

V and J are TRBV6-5 and TRBJ2-2, with D unresolved. V was clipped by 6 bases and J by 4 bases, with 9 bases between them. The CDR3 extends over 13 amino acids. Germline CDR1 MNHEY, CDR2 SVGAGI. CDR3 sequence reads: CASRYTFTGELFF. CDR3 bases: TGTGCCAGCAGATACACTTTCACCGGGGAGCTGTTTTTT.

The chain recombines TRBV6-1 with TRBJ1-1; D uncertain. Per the germline V gene, CDR1 is MNHNS and CDR2 is SASEGT. The CDR3 sequence is 13 residues long. The germline V and J ends were trimmed by 3 bases and 3 bases, with 8 bases remaining between them. The CDR3 DNA reads TGTGCCAGCAGTGAGAGGTCTTACACTGAAGCTTTCTTT. Its protein product is CASSERSYTEAFF.

The V and J genes are TRBV5-1 and TRBJ1-2; 8 bases agree with TRBD1. Per the germline V gene, CDR1 is SGHRS and CDR2 is YFSETQ. The CDR3 runs 16 residues. Trimming removed 2 bases from V and 3 bases from J; junction bases left unmatched: 9. The CDR3 sequence: CASSLTGGNNYYGYTF. CDR3 in DNA: TGCGCCAGCAGCTTAACAGGGGGAAATAACTACTATGGCTACACCTTC.

The J gene is TRBJ1-2, the V gene TRBV11-2; a possible D gene is TRBD1 (6 bases). Per germline, CDR1 SGHAT and CDR2 FQNNGV. This CDR3 region has 15 residues. Trimming pared 1 base from V and 3 bases from J, leaving 12 bases between. The CDR3 nucleotides are TGTGCCAGCAGCTTAGGCAGGGGAGAAGACTATGGCTACACCTTC. Encoded protein: CASSLGRGEDYGYTF.

This clone has ten or more counts. In nucleotides, the CDR3 is TGTGCCAGCAGCTTAGAAGGGAGGTACACTGAAGCTTTCTTT. Residues: CASSLEGRYTEAFF. The chain employs TRBV7-9 and TRBJ1-1; D call uncertain. This CDR3 is built from 14 residues. Trimming left V 1 base short and J 3 bases short, with 9 bases between. The germline V gene encodes CDR1 SEHNR and CDR2 FQNEAQ (reference sequence).

This clone was recorded only once. The chain uses TRBV11-2 and TRBJ1-1, with a tentative D call TRBD1 (5 bases). Trimming removed 5 bases from V and 0 bases from J, with 16 bases in between. This CDR3 has 16 residues. The germline V gene encodes CDR1 SGHAT and CDR2 FQNNGV. CDR3 coding DNA: TGTGCCAGCAGCCGCTGGGGGGGGGATTTGAACACTGAAGCTTTCTTT. Its translation: CASSRWGGDLNTEAFF.

This chain connects TRBV15 to TRBJ2-1; 8 bases are a match to TRBD1. CDR1 is LNHNV, CDR2 YYDKDF, per germline (reference sequence). CDR3 size: 15 residues. J gave up 6 bases and V 6 bases, and 10 bases lay outside the gene matches. CDR3 in DNA: TGTGCCACCAGTGGTCAGGGGGCTGATCTCAATGAGCAGTTCTTC. It specifies CATSGQGADLNEQFF.

The gene calls are TRBV11-2 and TRBJ1-2, with TRBD1 identical over 10 bases. This CDR3 region has 16 residues. CDR1 is SGHAT, CDR2 FQNNGV, per germline. J was trimmed by 4 bases and V by 0 bases; bases with no gene match: 5. The CDR3 coding sequence is TGTGCCAGCAGCTTAGAACCGACAGGGGGCATCTATGGCTACACCTTC. This encodes CASSLEPTGGIYGYTF.